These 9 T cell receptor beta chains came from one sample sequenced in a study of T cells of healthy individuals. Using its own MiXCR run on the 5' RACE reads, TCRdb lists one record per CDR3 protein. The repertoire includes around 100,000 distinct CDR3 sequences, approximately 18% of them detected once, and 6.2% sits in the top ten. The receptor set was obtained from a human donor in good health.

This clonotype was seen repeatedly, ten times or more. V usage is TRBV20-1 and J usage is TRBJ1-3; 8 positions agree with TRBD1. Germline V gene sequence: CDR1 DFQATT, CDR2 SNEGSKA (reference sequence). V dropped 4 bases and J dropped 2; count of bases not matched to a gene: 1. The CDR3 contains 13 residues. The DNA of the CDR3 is TGCAGTGCTACAGGGGGCACTGGAAACACCATATATTTT. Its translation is CSATGGTGNTIYF.

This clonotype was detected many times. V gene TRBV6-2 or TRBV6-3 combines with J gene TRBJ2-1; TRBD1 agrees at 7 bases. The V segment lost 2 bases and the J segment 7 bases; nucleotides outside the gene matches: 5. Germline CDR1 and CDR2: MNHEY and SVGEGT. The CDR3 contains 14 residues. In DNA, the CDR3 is TGTGCCAGCAGTTACGCCGGGACAGTAAATGAGCAGTTCTTC. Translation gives CASSYAGTVNEQFF.

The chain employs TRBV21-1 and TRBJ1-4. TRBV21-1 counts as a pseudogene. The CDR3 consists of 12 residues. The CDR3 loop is CAIGGNGEKLFF. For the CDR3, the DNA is TGTGCCATCGGAGGAAACGGTGAAAAACTGTTTTTT.

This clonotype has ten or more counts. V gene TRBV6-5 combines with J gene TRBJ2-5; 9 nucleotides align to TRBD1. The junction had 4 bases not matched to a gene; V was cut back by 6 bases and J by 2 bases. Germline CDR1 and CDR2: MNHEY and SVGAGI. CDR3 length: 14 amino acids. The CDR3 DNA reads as TGTGCCAGCAGAAAGACAGGGGGTCAAGAGACCCAGTACTTC. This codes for CASRKTGGQETQYF.

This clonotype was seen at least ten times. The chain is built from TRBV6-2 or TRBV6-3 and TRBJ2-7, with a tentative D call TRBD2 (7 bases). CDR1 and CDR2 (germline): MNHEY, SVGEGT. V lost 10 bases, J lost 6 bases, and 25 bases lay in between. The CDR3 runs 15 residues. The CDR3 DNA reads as TGTGCCACCCGGATCTCCCGTGGGGGGGGCCGCGAGCAGTACTTC. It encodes CATRISRGGGREQYF.

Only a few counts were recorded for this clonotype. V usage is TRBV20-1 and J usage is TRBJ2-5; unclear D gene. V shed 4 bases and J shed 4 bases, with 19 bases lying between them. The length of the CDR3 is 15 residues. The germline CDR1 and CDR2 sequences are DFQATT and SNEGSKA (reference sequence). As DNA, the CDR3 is TGCAGTGCTACGAGGACCGGGCGATCGGGAGAGACCCAGTACTTC. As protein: CSATRTGRSGETQYF.

The CDR3 DNA follows: TGTGCCAGCAGCCCCCGTGGGGGTACAGAGACCCAGTACTTC. Amino acids: CASSPRGGTETQYF. J is TRBJ2-5 and V is TRBV7-3, with D possibly being TRBD1 or TRBD2 (5 bases each). The CDR3 sequence is 14 residues long. V dropped 5 bases and J dropped 4 bases, with 14 bases sitting between them. Germline V gene sequence: CDR1 SGHTA, CDR2 FQGTGA.

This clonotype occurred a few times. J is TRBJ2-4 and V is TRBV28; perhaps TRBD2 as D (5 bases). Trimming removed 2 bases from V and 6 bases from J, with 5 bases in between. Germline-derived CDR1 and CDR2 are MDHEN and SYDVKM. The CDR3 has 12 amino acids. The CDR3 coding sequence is TGTGCCAGCAGTTTAACTAGAAACATTCAGTACTTC. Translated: CASSLTRNIQYF.

The CDR3 nucleotides read TGTGCCAGCAGCTTAGAAACGGGGATGGGGACTTTCTTT. Protein: CASSLETGMGTFF. J is TRBJ1-1 and V is TRBV7-2; D is undetermined. The CDR3 runs 13 residues. From germline, CDR1 is SGHTA and CDR2 FQGNSA. Trimming removed 1 base at V and 12 bases at J, with 15 bases between.